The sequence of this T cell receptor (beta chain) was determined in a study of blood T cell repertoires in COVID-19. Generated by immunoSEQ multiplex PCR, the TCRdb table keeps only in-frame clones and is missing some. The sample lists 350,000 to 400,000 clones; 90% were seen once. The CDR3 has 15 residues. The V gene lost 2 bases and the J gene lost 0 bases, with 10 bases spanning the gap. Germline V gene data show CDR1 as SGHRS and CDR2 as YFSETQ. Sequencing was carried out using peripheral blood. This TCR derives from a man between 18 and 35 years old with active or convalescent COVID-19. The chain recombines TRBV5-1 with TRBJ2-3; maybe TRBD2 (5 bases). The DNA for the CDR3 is TGCGCCAGCAGCTTTCGGGAATCTAGCACAGATACGCAGTATTTT. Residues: CASSFRESSTDTQYF.